Presented here are 27 T cell receptor beta chains from one specimen sequenced in a study of breast tumors, draining lymph nodes, adjacent tissues. Each CDR3 protein is one row after TCRdb ran MiXCR on the multiplex PCR reads. The sample lists about 35,000 distinct CDR3 sequences, around 35% occurring once. What was sequenced was breast tumor tissue. The receptors originated from a female donor with breast cancer. Some clones in this sample may be carry-over from other donors' samples.

In regard to this clonotype: One base away lies a much larger clone, so this may be a sequencing read error. The CDR3, as DNA: TGTGCCAACAGCCCGAGAATGAAAGGTGGCGAGCAGTACTTC. Protein product: CANSPRMKGGEQYF. The chain couples TRBV7-9 to TRBJ2-7; D is uncertain. The CDR3 runs to 14 residues. Looked up from germline, CDR1 is SEHNR and CDR2 is FQNEAQ (reference sequence).

This rearrangement joins TRBV6-4 to TRBJ2-3; tentatively, D is TRBD2 (5 bases). Deletions cut 2 bases from V and 5 bases from J, with 17 bases between. The CDR3 length is 16 residues. Germline lookup yields CDR1 MRHNA and CDR2 SNTAGT. The CDR3, as DNA: TGTGCCAGCAGTGACACGGCTAGCAGCCACGAAGATACGCAGTATTTT. Encoded protein: CASSDTASSHEDTQYF.

This clonotype has ten or more counts. The gene calls are TRBV5-4 and TRBJ2-5; D gene uncertain. The CDR3 runs to 15 residues. Trimming took 1 base from V and 0 from J, leaving 10 bases between them. Germline CDR1 reads SGHNT; CDR2 reads YYREEE (reference sequence). CDR3 loop: CASSLILENQETQYF. The CDR3 DNA reads as TGTGCCAGCAGCTTGATTCTGGAGAACCAAGAGACCCAGTACTTC.

Ten or more counts support this clonotype. The V gene is TRBV27, the J gene TRBJ2-7, with 10 bases that match TRBD2. J gave up 5 bases and V 4 bases, and 8 bases lay outside the gene matches. The CDR3 contains 15 residues. Per the germline V gene, CDR1 is MNHEY and CDR2 is SMNVEV (reference sequence). CDR3 protein: CASSSIAGGRHEQYF. CDR3 coding DNA: TGTGCCAGCAGTTCTATAGCGGGAGGCCGGCACGAGCAGTACTTC.

This clonotype occurred a few times. The V gene is TRBV27, the J gene TRBJ2-1; TRBD2 agrees at 9 bases. Germline trimming cut 5 bases from V and 6 bases from J; bases unmatched to any gene: 11. CDR1 is MNHEY, CDR2 SMNVEV, per germline (reference sequence). The CDR3 totals 16 residues. DNA for the CDR3: TGTGCCAGCAGTAAAATAGCGGGAGTTGTTGGCAATGAGCAGTTCTTC. This encodes CASSKIAGVVGNEQFF.

This rearrangement joins TRBV20-1 to TRBJ2-7; 8 bases are shared with TRBD2. This CDR3 is built from 15 residues. CDR1 and CDR2 (germline): DFQATT, SNEGSKA (reference sequence). V lost 0 bases to trimming and J lost 4 bases; unmatched junction nucleotides: 8. The CDR3 coding sequence is TGCAGTGCTAGAGATAGGGCGGGAGGTCGGTACGAGCAGTACTTC. Protein product: CSARDRAGGRYEQYF.

The chain carries TRBV20-1 and TRBJ1-6; TRBD1 is a possible D gene (5 bases). Germline V CDR1 and CDR2: DFQATT, SNEGSKA (reference sequence). CDR3 length: 14 residues. Trimming took 2 bases from V and 10 from J, leaving 15 bases between them. This CDR3 reads CSARPTAGDSPLHF. As DNA, the CDR3 is TGCAGTGCTAGACCCACGGCCGGGGACTCACCCCTCCACTTT.

The chain combines TRBV15 with TRBJ2-4; 11 nucleotides align to TRBD2. The CDR3 totals 18 residues. J lost 0 bases, V lost 1 base, and 5 bases had no gene match. Germline V gene sequence: CDR1 LNHNV, CDR2 YYDKDF (reference sequence). This CDR3 is CATSRGVGLAVAKNIQYF. The CDR3 nucleotides read TGTGCCACCAGCAGAGGAGTGGGACTAGCGGTAGCCAAAAACATTCAGTACTTC.

This clonotype was recorded many times. The V gene is TRBV20-1, the J gene TRBJ1-5; tentative D call: TRBD1 (5 bases). Germline assignment: CDR1 DFQATT and CDR2 SNEGSKA (reference sequence). The V gene lost 0 bases and the J gene lost 4 bases, with 10 bases spanning the gap. The CDR3 covers 14 residues. The CDR3 protein is CSARDHRGNQPQHF. CDR3 sequence (DNA): TGCAGTGCTAGAGATCATCGGGGGAATCAGCCCCAGCATTTT.

The CDR3 spells CASSIRPGGNSQPQHF. In DNA, the CDR3 is TGTGCCAGTAGTATTCGTCCCGGGGGCAATAGTCAGCCCCAGCATTTT. The rearrangement links TRBV19 to TRBJ1-5, with D possibly TRBD1 on 6 matching bases. The CDR3 loop spans 16 amino acids. The germline V gene has CDR1 LNHDA and CDR2 SQIVND (reference sequence). V lost 3 bases, J lost 6 bases, and 18 bases lay in between.

This clonotype was picked up many times. The chain joins TRBV19 to TRBJ2-3; D is ambiguous. Germline V CDR1 and CDR2: LNHDA, SQIVND (reference sequence). Trimming pared 6 bases from V and 7 bases from J, leaving 23 bases between. This CDR3 is 16 amino acids long. The CDR3 DNA is TGTGCCAGTAGCATGGAAGTGAACAGAGTCTTAAATACGCAGTATTTT. Its protein product is CASSMEVNRVLNTQYF.

This clonotype is categorized as medium-sized (0.01 to 0.1%). The V gene is TRBV9, the J gene TRBJ2-1; D unresolved. Trimming removed 0 bases at V and 4 bases at J, with 11 bases between. The CDR3 is 15 amino acids. CDR1 SGDLS and CDR2 YYNGEE come from the germline V gene. The DNA for the CDR3 is TGTGCCAGCAGCGTAGTCGTAGGGTCGTACAATGAGCAGTTCTTC. Encoded protein: CASSVVVGSYNEQFF.

This clonotype was seen more than once but under ten times. The rearrangement joins TRBV20-1 to TRBJ2-7; tentative D call: TRBD1 (6 bases). The germline V gene has CDR1 DFQATT and CDR2 SNEGSKA (reference sequence). V was clipped by 6 bases and J by 5 bases, with 20 bases between them. The CDR3 is 14 amino acids. The CDR3, as DNA: TGCAGTGCCTATACAATAGACAGGTTCAACGAGCAGTACTTC. Protein: CSAYTIDRFNEQYF.

This clonotype was seen only a few times. A clone one base away is much larger, so this may be a read error. The chain carries TRBV5-4 and TRBJ1-4; no reliable D call. CDR3 length: 14 residues. Trimming removed 5 bases at V and 7 bases at J, with 15 bases between. Germline V CDR1 and CDR2: SGHNT, YYREEE (reference sequence). The CDR3: CASSLGPPGEKLFF. CDR3 nucleotides: TGTGCCAGCAGTCTGGGCCCTCCAGGTGAAAAACTGTTTTTT.

This clonotype was seen a few times. The chain recombines TRBV28 with TRBJ2-7; 8 bases match TRBD2. CDR3 length: 16 residues. Per germline, CDR1 MDHEN and CDR2 SYDVKM. V trimming: 4 bases; J trimming: 0 bases; junction bases outside the gene matches: 8. The CDR3 loop is CASSSRLATSSYEQYF. The CDR3 coding sequence is TGTGCCAGCAGTTCCCGACTAGCGACGAGCTCCTACGAGCAGTACTTC.

This clonotype came up many times. The chain uses TRBV5-1 and TRBJ2-5; 9 nucleotides align to TRBD1. CDR3 length: 14 amino acids. The V segment lost 5 bases and the J segment 5 bases; nucleotides outside the gene matches: 7. CDR1 and CDR2 from the germline V gene are SGHRS and YFSETQ. The CDR3 is CASRGGQGMETQYF. CDR3 coding DNA: TGCGCCAGCAGGGGAGGACAGGGGATGGAGACCCAGTACTTC.

This clonotype has ten or more counts. This chain links TRBV19 with TRBJ2-1, with 8 bases matching TRBD2. V lost 1 base and J lost 5; bases outside the gene matches: 13. Germline assignment: CDR1 LNHDA and CDR2 SQIVND (reference sequence). This CDR3 has 18 amino acids. The CDR3 bases are TGTGCCAGTAGTATAGGGGCAGGGGTAGCGGGAAAAGACAATGAGCAGTTCTTC. Its translation is CASSIGAGVAGKDNEQFF. Looking up the rest from reference TRBV19 and TRBJ2-1 gives the full variable domain: DGGITQSPKYLFRKEGQNVTLSCEQNLNHDAMYWYRQDPGQGLRLIYYSQIVNDFQKGDIAEGYSVSREKKESFPLTVTSAQKNPTAFYLCASSIGAGVAGKDNEQFFGPGTRLTVL.

The J gene is TRBJ2-7, the V gene TRBV28; TRBD1 might be the D (6 bases). The V end lost 7 bases, the J end lost 0 bases, and 10 bases lay between the germline ends. The CDR3 spans 13 residues. CDR1 and CDR2 from the germline V gene are MDHEN and SYDVKM. CDR3 nucleotides: TGTGCCAGCATCGGACAGTTCTCCTACGAGCAGTACTTC. As protein: CASIGQFSYEQYF.

The chain recombines TRBV6-2 or TRBV6-3 with TRBJ2-1; a weak D match, TRBD2 (6 bases). The CDR3 is 13 amino acids. Germline assignment: CDR1 MNHEY and CDR2 SVGEGT. The ends were cut back, 6 bases at V and 8 bases at J, with 14 bases in the middle. The CDR3 DNA sequence: TGTGCCAGCAGAGAGTCAGCGGGCTATGAGCAGTTCTTC. As protein: CASRESAGYEQFF.

This clonotype was detected ten times or more. This chain links TRBV20-1 with TRBJ2-2; D call uncertain. The V and J ends lost 0 bases and 4 bases respectively, with 6 bases between them. The CDR3 consists of 13 residues. Germline V gene sequence: CDR1 DFQATT, CDR2 SNEGSKA (reference sequence). CDR3 nucleotides: TGCAGTGCTAGAGATGCGAGCACCGGGGAGCTGTTTTTT. Its protein product is CSARDASTGELFF.

This clonotype was recorded at least ten times. The chain employs TRBV10-3 and TRBJ2-7, with unresolved D. The CDR3 covers 13 residues. The germline gives CDR1 ENHRY, CDR2 SYGVKD. Trimming stripped 0 bases from V and 4 bases from J, with 7 bases between. CDR3 sequence: CAISESNPYEQYF. CDR3 coding DNA: TGTGCCATCAGTGAGTCGAATCCTTACGAGCAGTACTTC.

This clonotype was seen a handful of times. The chain joins TRBV6-5 to TRBJ2-2, with 9 bases lining up with TRBD1. With 6 bases clipped from V and 4 bases from J, the junction kept 3 bases outside the gene matches. CDR1 is MNHEY and CDR2 is SVGAGI in the germline V gene. There are 14 residues in the CDR3. This chain's CDR3 is CASRGQGSTGELFF. The CDR3 DNA sequence: TGTGCCAGCAGGGGACAGGGAAGCACCGGGGAGCTGTTTTTT.

The sample holds many counts of this clonotype. This chain joins TRBV6-1 and TRBJ2-1, with 10 bases aligning to TRBD2. The CDR3 runs to 16 residues. Per germline, CDR1 MNHNS and CDR2 SASEGT. The trim removed 1 base at V and 10 bases at J, leaving 10 bases unmatched. The CDR3 DNA reads as TGTGCCAGCAGTGAAGTCCTAGCGGGAGATCGGAAGGAGCAGTTCTTC. This translates into CASSEVLAGDRKEQFF.

The chain is built from TRBV7-9 and TRBJ2-1; TRBD1 matches 9 bases. The V gene end was trimmed by 3 bases and the J gene end by 4 bases; junction bases not matched to a gene: 4. CDR1 is SEHNR and CDR2 is FQNEAQ in the germline V gene (reference sequence). CDR3 length: 15 residues. CDR3 in amino acids: CASSFGTGSYNEQFF. CDR3 nucleotides: TGTGCCAGCAGCTTTGGGACAGGGAGTTACAATGAGCAGTTCTTC.

The rearrangement uses TRBV20-1 and TRBJ2-7; TRBD2 aligns across 8 bases. CDR1 DFQATT and CDR2 SNEGSKA come from the germline V gene (reference sequence). This CDR3 is built from 15 residues. Trimming cost V 6 bases and J 0 bases; bases outside gene matches: 10. The chain's CDR3 is CSARSSGGSSYEQYF. As DNA, the CDR3 is TGCAGTGCCCGATCGAGCGGGGGAAGCTCCTACGAGCAGTACTTC.

Sample share makes this clonotype medium-sized. The chain uses TRBV12-3 or TRBV12-4 and TRBJ2-2, with a weak D call TRBD1 (6 bases). The CDR3 covers 13 residues. With 6 bases removed from V and 4 bases from J, the gap between germline ends came to 9 bases. The CDR3 region is CASRQGSTGELFF. As DNA, the CDR3 is TGTGCCAGCAGGCAGGGGTCCACCGGGGAGCTGTTTTTT.

This clonotype was recorded at least ten times. The chain employs TRBV11-2 and TRBJ2-1; no reliable D call. From germline, CDR1 is SGHAT and CDR2 FQNNGV. This CDR3 contains 14 residues. V was cut by 0 bases and J by 10 bases, with 13 bases left in between. CDR3 coding DNA: TGTGCCAGCAGCTTAGATAGAGGCGTAGGGGAGCAGTTCTTC. It encodes CASSLDRGVGEQFF.